The rows below give T cell receptor beta chains drawn from one sample of a study of vaccination and CD4 T cells after COVID-19. From the PCR reads, TCRdb called clonotypes with MiXCR, one entry per CDR3 protein. The data show approximately 20,000 distinct CDR3 sequences, 56% seen once. For these TCRs, the target antigens are not known. Source material: CD4+ T cells from blood, cultured in vitro. The receptor set was obtained from a human donor who had recovered from COVID-19. CDR3s include the opening cysteine and the closing phenylalanine or tryptophan. The order of the fields is clone size, D gene, V gene, CDR3 length, J gene, CDR3 protein, CDR3 DNA. The D gene is left open where the match is weak. Clone size is shown for a subset of rows, as once, few, many or a class of expanded clone.

few	.	TRBV7-6	17	TRBJ1-2	CASSPIPGSRVDSGYTF	TGTGCCAGCAGCCCAATTCCCGGAAGCAGGGTCGATAGTGGCTACACCTTC
.	.	TRBV4-3	16	TRBJ1-5	CASSQGHPPINQPQHF	TGCGCCAGCAGCCAAGGTCACCCCCCAATCAATCAGCCCCAGCATTTT
.	.	TRBV27	14	TRBJ2-2	CASSLAWNTGELFF	TGTGCCAGCAGTTTGGCCTGGAACACCGGGGAGCTGTTTTTT
.	.	TRBV7-2	14	TRBJ1-2	CASSLGPGDYGYTF	TGTGCCAGCAGCTTAGGACCGGGGGACTATGGCTACACCTTC
.	TRBD1	TRBV30	17	TRBJ1-5	CAWSVTTGVWSNQPQHF	TGTGCCTGGAGTGTTACGACAGGGGTTTGGAGCAATCAGCCCCAGCATTTT
.	.	TRBV6-5	16	TRBJ1-6	CASSYRQGTYNSPLHF	TGTGCCAGCAGTTACAGGCAGGGAACCTATAATTCACCCCTCCACTTT
.	TRBD1	TRBV19	15	TRBJ1-5	CASSIDRQGNQPQHF	TGTGCCAGTAGTATAGATCGACAGGGGAATCAGCCCCAGCATTTT
.	.	TRBV6-1	16	TRBJ2-5	CASTRGSASFKETQYF	TGTGCCAGCACAAGGGGTAGCGCCTCATTTAAAGAGACCCAGTACTTC
.	.	TRBV19	12	TRBJ2-3	CASSIGGDTQYF	TGTGCCAGTAGTATAGGCGGGGATACGCAGTATTTT
.	.	TRBV20-1	14	TRBJ2-5	CSARESGAEETQYF	TGCAGTGCTAGAGAGAGTGGGGCTGAAGAGACCCAGTACTTC
.	.	TRBV18	15	TRBJ2-5	CASSPSITAQETQYF	TGTGCCAGCTCACCGAGTATTACAGCCCAAGAGACCCAGTACTTC
once	.	TRBV28	13	TRBJ2-7	CASSPPGAYEQYF	TGTGCCAGCAGTCCCCCGGGGGCCTACGAGCAGTACTTC
.	.	TRBV11-2	13	TRBJ1-1	CASSHPAGGEAFF	TGTGCCAGCAGCCACCCGGCGGGCGGTGAAGCTTTCTTT
.	TRBD1	TRBV5-3	13	TRBJ1-1	CATQGAMNTEAFF	TGTGCCACACAGGGGGCAATGAACACTGAAGCTTTCTTT
.	TRBD1	TRBV7-2	17	TRBJ2-2	CASSFSGGAGGPGELFF	TGTGCCAGCAGCTTTTCTGGAGGGGCAGGGGGCCCCGGGGAGCTGTTTTTT
.	.	TRBV7-9	11	TRBJ2-7	CASASEGEQYF	TGTGCCAGTGCCAGCGAGGGAGAGCAGTACTTC
.	TRBD1	TRBV6-1	17	TRBJ2-5	CASSAPGQGAGKETQYF	TGTGCCAGCAGTGCACCGGGACAGGGGGCCGGTAAAGAGACCCAGTACTTC
.	.	TRBV12-3/TRBV12-4	13	TRBJ1-1	CASSYGTSTEAFF	TGTGCCAGCAGCTACGGGACAAGCACTGAAGCTTTCTTT
few	.	TRBV20-1	14	TRBJ1-2	CSARDAQGTYGYTF	TGCAGTGCTAGAGATGCCCAGGGAACCTATGGCTACACCTTC
.	.	TRBV3-1	12	TRBJ2-5	CASSQTGETQYF	TGTGCCAGCAGCCAGACCGGCGAGACCCAGTACTTC
.	.	TRBV5-5	12	TRBJ2-7	CASSFSGYEQYF	TGTGCCAGCAGCTTTAGCGGCTACGAGCAGTACTTC
.	.	TRBV5-1	15	TRBJ1-4	CASSTSGGLGEKLFF	TGCGCCAGCAGCACGTCAGGAGGATTGGGGGAAAAACTGTTTTTT
.	.	TRBV24-1	14	TRBJ2-5	CATSEAGYRETQYF	TGTGCCACCAGTGAGGCAGGGTATCGGGAGACCCAGTACTTC
.	TRBD1	TRBV7-2	14	TRBJ2-1	CASSPGQAYNEQFF	TGTGCCAGCAGCCCGGGACAGGCCTACAATGAGCAGTTCTTC
.	.	TRBV6-1	16	TRBJ2-2	CASSRTSGGNTGELFF	TGTGCCAGCTCCAGAACGAGCGGAGGAAACACCGGGGAGCTGTTTTTT
.	TRBD1	TRBV2	15	TRBJ2-7	CASSRSSGQGYEQYF	TGTGCCAGCAGTAGAAGTTCGGGACAGGGCTACGAGCAGTACTTC
.	.	TRBV27	15	TRBJ2-6	CASSLLYSGANVLTF	TGTGCCAGCAGTTTGCTGTACTCTGGGGCCAACGTCCTGACTTTC
few	TRBD1	TRBV5-5	13	TRBJ1-1	CASSFAGGTEAFF	TGTGCCAGCAGCTTTGCAGGGGGCACTGAAGCTTTCTTT
.	TRBD1	TRBV10-1	15	TRBJ1-1	CASSEGQGFGTEAFF	TGCGCCAGCAGTGAGGGACAGGGGTTTGGAACTGAAGCTTTCTTT
few	.	TRBV19	13	TRBJ1-2	CASRGTVRGGYTF	TGTGCCAGTAGAGGGACGGTCCGGGGTGGCTACACCTTC
few	.	TRBV10-2	17	TRBJ2-7	CASSEGIQTWGQYEQYF	TGCGCCAGCAGTGAGGGTATTCAGACCTGGGGGCAATACGAGCAGTACTTC
few	TRBD1	TRBV20-1	15	TRBJ1-6	CSASSGGAGNSPLHF	TGCAGTGCTTCCTCAGGGGGCGCGGGTAATTCACCCCTCCACTTT
few	TRBD2	TRBV7-7	15	TRBJ2-5	CASSITGGALETQYF	TGTGCTAGCAGCATAACGGGGGGGGCGTTAGAGACCCAGTACTTC
.	.	TRBV28	11	TRBJ1-2	CASRGFYGYTF	TGTGCCAGTAGAGGGTTCTATGGCTACACCTTC
.	TRBD1	TRBV10-3	14	TRBJ1-2	CAISLGQGNYGYTF	TGTGCCATCAGCCTGGGACAGGGGAACTATGGCTACACCTTC
.	TRBD2	TRBV20-1	14	TRBJ2-3	CSASREDGTDTQYF	TGCAGTGCTAGTCGGGAGGACGGCACAGATACGCAGTATTTT
.	.	TRBV2	13	TRBJ1-6	CASRQGAGSPLHF	TGTGCCAGCCGGCAAGGGGCTGGTTCACCCCTCCACTTT
.	.	TRBV7-2	12	TRBJ2-3	CASSLFADTQYF	TGTGCCAGCAGCTTATTCGCGGATACGCAGTATTTT
.	.	TRBV25-1	14	TRBJ1-6	CASSEARVGSPLHF	TGTGCCAGCAGTGAAGCCAGGGTAGGGTCACCCCTCCACTTT
few	.	TRBV7-2	13	TRBJ1-2	CASSLAESYGYTF	TGTGCCAGCAGCCTCGCCGAGTCCTATGGCTACACCTTC
few	.	TRBV30	14	TRBJ1-5	CAWTSGSMGQPQHF	TGTGCCTGGACCTCGGGCTCAATGGGGCAGCCCCAGCATTTT
.	TRBD1	TRBV7-2	16	TRBJ1-1	CVSSPGQGYRRTEAFF	TGTGTCAGCAGCCCGGGACAGGGTTATCGGAGGACTGAAGCTTTCTTT
.	TRBD2	TRBV4-1	16	TRBJ2-3	CASSQAGGKPADTQYF	TGCGCCAGCAGCCAAGCGGGAGGTAAACCTGCGGATACGCAGTATTTT
.	.	TRBV29-1	13	TRBJ1-5	CSVMEYSNQPQHF	TGCAGCGTTATGGAGTATAGCAATCAGCCCCAGCATTTT
.	.	TRBV20-1	14	TRBJ2-1	CSALTWRSYNEQFF	TGCAGTGCGTTAACATGGCGATCCTACAATGAGCAGTTCTTC
.	.	TRBV12-3/TRBV12-4	13	TRBJ2-3	CASSRTSTDTQYF	TGTGCCAGCAGTAGGACTAGCACAGATACGCAGTATTTT
.	.	TRBV6-1	13	TRBJ1-5	CASREYSNQPQHF	TGTGCCAGCAGAGAGTATAGCAATCAGCCCCAGCATTTT
.	TRBD1	TRBV12-3/TRBV12-4	14	TRBJ2-2	CASTRDRVIGELFF	TGTGCCAGCACTCGGGACAGGGTAATCGGGGAGCTGTTTTTT
.	TRBD1	TRBV6-4	19	TRBJ1-1	CASSVPPPFTGGKNTEAFF	TGTGCCAGCAGTGTGCCCCCTCCGTTTACAGGGGGGAAAAACACTGAAGCTTTCTTT
.	TRBD1	TRBV19	15	TRBJ1-2	CASSRGQGIYGGYTF	TGTGCCAGTAGTCGCGGACAGGGGATCTACGGTGGCTACACCTTC
few	.	TRBV27	16	TRBJ1-5	CASSLRGGSSNQPQHF	TGTGCCAGCAGTTTAAGGGGGGGGTCGAGCAATCAGCCCCAGCATTTT
few	TRBD1	TRBV10-1	15	TRBJ2-7	CASSEPGQGLYEQYF	TGCGCCAGCAGTGAACCGGGACAGGGCCTCTACGAGCAGTACTTC
.	.	TRBV2	12	TRBJ2-2	CASGSGTGELFF	TGTGCCAGCGGGAGTGGCACCGGGGAGCTGTTTTTT
few	.	TRBV5-1	15	TRBJ2-2	CASSPDGTNTGELFF	TGCGCCAGCAGCCCAGACGGAACGAACACCGGGGAGCTGTTTTTT